The next 24 T cell receptor beta chains were all read from a single sample in a study of blood T cell repertoires in COVID-19. Here immunoSEQ multiplex PCR was the method, and the copy in TCRdb shows in-frame clones only, minus some. Of hundreds of thousands of clones listed, 75% to 90% were seen once; the top ten hold 1.1%. The material sequenced was PBMCs or T cells enriched from blood (not recorded which). These receptors were collected from a man aged 25-45 years who had recovered from COVID-19.

To note about this clone: This sample also contains other DNA sequences that code for the same CDR3. The V gene is TRBV15, the J gene TRBJ2-5; D is possibly TRBD2 (5 bases). Trimming shortened V by 0 bases and J by 5 bases, and 7 bases separated the two germline ends. The germline V gene encodes CDR1 LNHNV and CDR2 YYDKDF (reference sequence). The CDR3 has 13 amino acids. The DNA of the CDR3 is TGTGCCACCAGCAGAGATCGGAGGGAGACCCAGTACTTC. It is translated as CATSRDRRETQYF.

The V gene is TRBV5-1, the J gene TRBJ1-5; the match to TRBD1 covers 8 bases. The germline CDR1 and CDR2 sequences are SGHRS and YFSETQ. V trimming: 1 base; J trimming: 6 bases; junction bases outside the gene matches: 6. The CDR3 has 15 amino acids. CDR3 nucleotides: TGCGCCAGCAGCTTGAGCGCAGGGGGCGGTCAGCCCCAGCATTTT. This translates into CASSLSAGGGQPQHF. Variable domain in full (rest from reference TRBV5-1 and TRBJ1-5): KAGVTQTPRYLIKTRGQQVTLSCSPISGHRSVSWYQQTPGQGLQFLFEYFSETQRNKGNFPGRFSGRQFSNSRSEMNVSTLELGDSALYLCASSLSAGGGQPQHFGDGTRLSIL.

The chain employs TRBV15 and TRBJ2-1; the D is unclear. In germline, CDR1 is LNHNV, CDR2 YYDKDF (reference sequence). V lost 0 bases and J 8 bases, leaving 5 bases between the germline ends. The CDR3 loop spans 12 amino acids. CDR3 DNA: TGTGCCACCAGCAGAGATAGAGATGAGCAGTTCTTC. The encoded protein is CATSRDRDEQFF.

The V gene is TRBV12-3 or TRBV12-4, the J gene TRBJ1-2; D is unresolved. V gave up 0 bases and J gave up 5 bases, with 7 bases separating them. There are 13 residues in the CDR3. CDR3 DNA sequence: TGTGCCAGCAGTTTAGCGTTAGTATATGGCTACACCTTC. This encodes CASSLALVYGYTF.

This chain joins TRBV7-2 and TRBJ2-3; D ambiguous. Deletions cut 1 base from V and 4 bases from J, with 9 bases between. The length of the CDR3 is 14 residues. Looked up from germline, CDR1 is SGHTA and CDR2 is FQGNSA. The CDR3 region has the DNA TGTGCCAGCAGCTTAGTCGGTTCCGCAGATACGCAGTATTTT. The encoded protein is CASSLVGSADTQYF.

This chain connects TRBV5-1 to TRBJ2-3; tentatively, D is TRBD1 (6 bases). The CDR3 length is 14 residues. Trimming stripped 7 bases from V and 0 bases from J, with 12 bases between. Germline-derived CDR1 and CDR2 are SGHRS and YFSETQ. As DNA, the CDR3 is TGCGCCAGCCGCCAGGGGCCAAGCACAGATACGCAGTATTTT. This gives the protein CASRQGPSTDTQYF.

This chain joins TRBV7-6 and TRBJ2-7, with 11 positions matching TRBD2. The germline V gene encodes CDR1 SGHVS and CDR2 FNYEAQ. V lost 5 bases and J lost 2; bases outside the gene matches: 14. This CDR3 spans 18 amino acids. The CDR3 nucleotides are TGTGCCAGCAGCCCTAGGGTTCTAGCGGGAGGAACAACCTACGAGCAGTACTTC. It translates to CASSPRVLAGGTTYEQYF.

V gene TRBV6-5 combines with J gene TRBJ1-2; 10 bases line up with TRBD1. The CDR3 is 15 residues long. V shed 0 bases and J 4 bases; nucleotides not matched to a gene: 2. Germline V lookup: CDR1 MNHEY, CDR2 SVGAGI. The CDR3 region has the DNA TGTGCCAGCAGTTACTCTCGGACAGGGGGCTATGGCTACACCTTC. Translation gives CASSYSRTGGYGYTF.

The chain employs TRBV28 and TRBJ1-1; 8 bases match TRBD1. V shed 2 bases and J 4 bases; nucleotides not matched to a gene: 12. CDR1 and CDR2 from the germline V gene are MDHEN and SYDVKM. This CDR3 region has 17 residues. CDR3 protein: CASSLVVARGRFTEAFF. The CDR3 DNA sequence: TGTGCCAGCAGTTTAGTGGTAGCCAGGGGGCGCTTCACTGAAGCTTTCTTT.

The chain uses TRBV5-1 and TRBJ2-7; TRBD2 matches at 7 bases. The V segment lost 0 bases and the J segment 3 bases; nucleotides outside the gene matches: 3. Germline V lookup: CDR1 SGHRS, CDR2 YFSETQ. The CDR3 is made up of 14 amino acids. DNA for the CDR3: TGCGCCAGCAGCTTGGTGGGCGGGAGCTACGAGCAGTACTTC. Its translation is CASSLVGGSYEQYF. The complete variable domain, with remaining parts taken from reference TRBV5-1 and TRBJ2-7, reads KAGVTQTPRYLIKTRGQQVTLSCSPISGHRSVSWYQQTPGQGLQFLFEYFSETQRNKGNFPGRFSGRQFSNSRSEMNVSTLELGDSALYLCASSLVGGSYEQYFGPGTRLTVT.

This clone was recorded once. V and J are TRBV5-1 and TRBJ2-1, with TRBD1 as a possible D gene (6 bases). The V and J ends lost 1 base and 7 bases respectively, with 12 bases between them. Germline assignment: CDR1 SGHRS and CDR2 YFSETQ. CDR3 length equals 14 residues. The CDR3 region is CASSLWGLENEQFF. The CDR3 DNA is TGCGCCAGCAGCTTGTGGGGGCTGGAGAATGAGCAGTTCTTC. Complete variable domain (other parts from reference TRBV5-1 and TRBJ2-1): KAGVTQTPRYLIKTRGQQVTLSCSPISGHRSVSWYQQTPGQGLQFLFEYFSETQRNKGNFPGRFSGRQFSNSRSEMNVSTLELGDSALYLCASSLWGLENEQFFGPGTRLTVL.

V gene TRBV10-3 combines with J gene TRBJ2-1; 9 nucleotides align to TRBD2. In germline, CDR1 is ENHRY, CDR2 SYGVKD. J gave up 5 bases and V 3 bases, and 5 bases lay outside the gene matches. CDR3 length: 15 residues. The CDR3 region has the DNA TGTGCCATCAGTGAAGGCGCGGGAGGGAACAATGAGCAGTTCTTC. Protein product: CAISEGAGGNNEQFF.

The genes are TRBV6-2 or TRBV6-3 and TRBJ2-3; D might be TRBD2 (5 bases). The CDR3 spans 16 residues. CDR1 and CDR2 (germline): MNHEY, SVGEGT. V shed 6 bases and J shed 2 bases, with 18 bases lying between them. This CDR3 is CASSPWRLTDTDTQYF. Here the CDR3 DNA reads TGTGCCAGCAGCCCTTGGCGACTAACCGACACAGATACGCAGTATTTT.

The V and J genes are TRBV2 and TRBJ2-1; 11 nucleotides match TRBD2. The CDR3 length is 16 residues. CDR1 is SNHLY and CDR2 is FYNNEI in the germline V gene. Germline trimming cut 6 bases from V and 4 bases from J; bases unmatched to any gene: 8. The chain's CDR3 is CASRGTSGTRYNEQFF. DNA of the CDR3: TGTGCCAGCAGAGGGACTAGCGGTACTAGGTACAATGAGCAGTTCTTC.

The J gene is TRBJ1-2, the V gene TRBV28; a possible D gene is TRBD1 (5 bases). This CDR3 is built from 13 residues. V lost 7 bases and J lost 2, with 11 bases in between. Germline-derived CDR1 and CDR2 are MDHEN and SYDVKM. CDR3 in DNA: TGTGCCAGCATCTCGGGGGGAAACTATGGCTACACCTTC. Translating gives CASISGGNYGYTF.

The chain carries TRBV19 and TRBJ2-2; TRBD2 might be the D (5 bases). With 2 bases removed from V and 4 bases from J, the gap between germline ends came to 14 bases. Germline V gene data show CDR1 as LNHDA and CDR2 as SQIVND (reference sequence). The CDR3 spans 16 residues. The CDR3 spells CASSIRGLSSTGELFF. CDR3 DNA: TGTGCCAGTAGTATACGAGGGCTGTCCTCCACCGGGGAGCTGTTTTTT.

The table lists this clone with a count of one. The chain uses TRBV7-2 and TRBJ2-1; TRBD2 might be the D (6 bases). Trimming took 5 bases from V and 7 from J, leaving 21 bases between them. This CDR3 comprises 16 residues. Germline V lookup: CDR1 SGHTA, CDR2 FQGNSA. CDR3 DNA sequence: TGTGCCAGCAGCCCTATCGTTGGGCGGGAAGGTAATGAGCAGTTCTTC. As protein: CASSPIVGREGNEQFF.

This chain links TRBV18 with TRBJ2-6; 9 nucleotides match TRBD1. J was trimmed by 3 bases and V by 6 bases; bases with no gene match: 12. CDR3 length equals 18 residues. Per germline, CDR1 KGHSH and CDR2 LQKENI. The DNA of the CDR3 is TGTGCCAGCTCGCCGCCGGGACAGGGTTACTTTGGGGCCAACGTCCTGACTTTC. Its protein is CASSPPGQGYFGANVLTF.

V gene TRBV5-6 combines with J gene TRBJ1-1; D might be TRBD1 (5 bases). Germline V gene lookup returns CDR1 SGHDT and CDR2 YYEEEE. CDR3 length: 15 residues. V lost 1 base, J lost 2 bases, and 12 bases lay in between. Written as DNA, the CDR3 is TGTGCCAGCAGCTTGTTAGGGCAGGGTAACACTGAAGCTTTCTTT. The encoded protein is CASSLLGQGNTEAFF.

This clone was picked up one time. The genes are TRBV10-1 and TRBJ2-3, with D perhaps matching TRBD2 (7 bases). From germline, CDR1 is WNHNN and CDR2 SYGVQD (reference sequence). V lost 6 bases to trimming and J lost 2 bases, with 18 bases between them. There are 16 residues in the CDR3. CDR3 coding DNA: TGCGCCAGCAGCTTGGGAGGGGGGGCGTCCACAGATACGCAGTATTTT. Amino acid sequence: CASSLGGGASTDTQYF.

This clone was detected only a few times. J is TRBJ1-1 and V is TRBV5-1; D remains ambiguous. The CDR3 consists of 14 residues. The V gene lost 0 bases and the J gene lost 4 bases, with 10 bases spanning the gap. Germline-derived CDR1 and CDR2 are SGHRS and YFSETQ. Here the CDR3 reads CASSLAGVTTEAFF. DNA of the CDR3: TGCGCCAGCAGCTTGGCCGGGGTTACCACTGAAGCTTTCTTT.

This clone turned up a few times. The CDR3 sequence: CASSGGQNTGELFF. The CDR3 nucleotides are TGCGCCAGCAGTGGGGGACAGAACACCGGGGAGCTGTTTTTT. The J gene is TRBJ2-2, the V gene TRBV10-1; possibly TRBD1 for D (6 bases). This CDR3 spans 14 amino acids. The germline V gene encodes CDR1 WNHNN and CDR2 SYGVQD (reference sequence). The V end was cut by 4 bases, the J end by 1 base, with 7 bases between.

This clone was recorded once. The chain uses TRBV7-2 and TRBJ2-5; 10 bases map to TRBD2. Per germline, CDR1 SGHTA and CDR2 FQGNSA. This CDR3 comprises 14 residues. V lost 4 bases and J lost 4; bases outside the gene matches: 3. The CDR3 nucleotides are TGTGCCAGCAGCTACCGACTAGCGGGAGAGACCCAGTACTTC. It encodes CASSYRLAGETQYF.

The rearrangement uses TRBV28 and TRBJ1-1, with 12 positions matching TRBD1. CDR1 is MDHEN, CDR2 SYDVKM, per germline. V dropped 7 bases and J dropped 5; count of bases not matched to a gene: 11. CDR3 size: 16 residues. CDR3 DNA: TGTGCCAGCACATCCGGGACAGGGGGCCGGTGGACTGAAGCTTTCTTT. This translates into CASTSGTGGRWTEAFF.